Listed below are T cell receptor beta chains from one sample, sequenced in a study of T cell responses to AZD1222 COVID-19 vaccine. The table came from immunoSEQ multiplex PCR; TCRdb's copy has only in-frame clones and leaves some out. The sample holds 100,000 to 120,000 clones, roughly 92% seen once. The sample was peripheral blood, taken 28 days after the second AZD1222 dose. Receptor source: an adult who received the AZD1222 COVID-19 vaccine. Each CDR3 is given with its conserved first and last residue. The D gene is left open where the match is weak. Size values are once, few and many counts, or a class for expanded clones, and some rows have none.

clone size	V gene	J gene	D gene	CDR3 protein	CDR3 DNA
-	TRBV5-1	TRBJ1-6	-	CASSLEVARETPLHF	TGCGCCAGCAGCTTGGAAGTGGCCCGGGAAACACCCCTCCACTTT
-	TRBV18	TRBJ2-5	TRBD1	CASSPARGRETQYF	TGTGCCAGCTCACCAGCCAGGGGGCGTGAGACCCAGTACTTC
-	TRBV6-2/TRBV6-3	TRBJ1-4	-	CASSDRGPVEKLFF	TGTGCCAGCAGTGACCGGGGGCCGGTGGAAAAACTGTTTTTT
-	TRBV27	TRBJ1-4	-	CASSLSITEVEEKLFF	TGTGCCAGCAGTTTATCGATTACGGAGGTTGAGGAAAAACTGTTTTTT
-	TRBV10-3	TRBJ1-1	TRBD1	CAIGKGQDNTEAFF	TGTGCCATCGGGAAAGGACAGGACAACACTGAAGCTTTCTTT
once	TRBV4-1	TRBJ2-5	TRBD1	CASSHNPGQAGWETQYF	TGCGCCAGCAGCCACAATCCGGGACAGGCTGGATGGGAGACCCAGTACTTC
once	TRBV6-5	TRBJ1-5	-	CASNLSRGSNQPQHF	TGTGCCAGCAATCTGAGTAGGGGGAGCAATCAGCCCCAGCATTTT
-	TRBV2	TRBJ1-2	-	CASSDSDSYGYTF	TGTGCCAGCAGTGACTCGGACAGCTATGGCTACACCTTC
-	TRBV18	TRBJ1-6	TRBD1	CASSLRGDRGLVDSPLHF	TGTGCCAGCTCTCTCCGTGGAGACAGGGGGCTTGTTGATTCACCCCTCCACTTT
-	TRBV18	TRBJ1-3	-	CASSPPGGTGNTIYF	TGTGCCAGCTCACCACCGGGGGGCACTGGAAACACCATATATTTT
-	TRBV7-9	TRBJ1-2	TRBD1	CASSSVGQGAANYGYTF	TGTGCCAGCAGCTCCGTCGGACAGGGGGCAGCTAACTATGGCTACACCTTC
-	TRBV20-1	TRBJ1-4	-	CSAWRNEKLFF	TGCAGTGCGTGGCGAAATGAAAAACTGTTTTTT
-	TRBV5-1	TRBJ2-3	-	CASKLRTGSSTDTQYF	TGCGCCAGCAAGTTACGGACGGGATCTAGCACAGATACGCAGTATTTT
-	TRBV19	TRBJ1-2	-	CASRPITGGINYGYTF	TGTGCCAGTCGTCCGATCACGGGGGGGATTAACTATGGCTACACCTTC
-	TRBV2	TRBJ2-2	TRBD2	CALGRGDNTGELFF	TGTGCCTTAGGGAGGGGCGATAACACCGGGGAGCTGTTTTTT
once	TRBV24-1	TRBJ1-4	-	CATGGDSGKLFF	TGTGCCACCGGGGGGGATAGCGGAAAACTGTTTTTT
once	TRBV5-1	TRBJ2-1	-	CASSFFRTNEQFF	TGCGCCAGCAGCTTCTTTAGGACCAATGAGCAGTTCTTC
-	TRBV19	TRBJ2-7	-	CASSIDEGTAYEQYF	TGTGCCAGTAGTATAGATGAGGGAACAGCCTACGAGCAGTACTTC
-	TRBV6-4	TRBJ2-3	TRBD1	CASSVRGLVSTDTQYF	TGTGCCAGCAGTGTGAGGGGGCTAGTATCGACAGATACGCAGTATTTT
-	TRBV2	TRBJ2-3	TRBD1	CASTDRGQDTQYF	TGTGCCAGCACGGACAGGGGGCAAGATACGCAGTATTTT
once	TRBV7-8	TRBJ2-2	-	CASSLGGGWTGELFF	TGTGCCAGCAGCTTAGGTGGGGGCTGGACCGGGGAGCTGTTTTTT
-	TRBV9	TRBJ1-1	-	CASSQAETDTEAFF	TGTGCCAGCAGCCAAGCGGAGACGGACACTGAAGCTTTCTTT
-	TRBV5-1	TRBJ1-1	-	CASSLWGLDTEAFF	TGCGCCAGCAGCCTGTGGGGATTGGACACTGAAGCTTTCTTT
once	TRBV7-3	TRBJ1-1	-	CASSLPPTEAFF	TGTGCCAGCAGCCTACCCCCCACTGAAGCTTTCTTT
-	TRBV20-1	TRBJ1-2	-	CSAGAGYGYTF	TGCAGTGCCGGGGCGGGGTATGGCTACACCTTC
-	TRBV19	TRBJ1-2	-	CATSWGANYGYTF	TGTGCCACCTCGTGGGGTGCGAACTATGGCTACACCTTC
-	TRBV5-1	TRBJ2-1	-	CASSTSLGSYNEQFF	TGCGCCAGCAGCACTAGCCTAGGTTCCTACAATGAGCAGTTCTTC
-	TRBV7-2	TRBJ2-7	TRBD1	CASSPKVGGWNEQYF	TGTGCCAGCAGCCCCAAGGTAGGGGGCTGGAACGAGCAGTACTTC
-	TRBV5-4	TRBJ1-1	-	CASSLAATNTEAFF	TGTGCCAGCAGCTTGGCGGCTACGAACACTGAAGCTTTCTTT
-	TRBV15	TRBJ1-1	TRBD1	CATSGRQGFTEAFF	TGTGCCACCAGCGGGAGACAGGGGTTCACTGAAGCTTTCTTT
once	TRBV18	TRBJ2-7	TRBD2	CASSPPGGTYEQYF	TGTGCCAGCTCACCACCGGGGGGGACCTACGAGCAGTACTTC
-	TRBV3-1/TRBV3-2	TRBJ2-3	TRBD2	CASSTSGGSTDTQYF	TGTGCCAGCTCGACTAGCGGGGGCAGCACAGATACGCAGTATTTT
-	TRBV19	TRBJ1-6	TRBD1	CASSLQGLGSPLHF	TGTGCCAGTAGTCTACAGGGGCTAGGATCACCCCTCCACTTT
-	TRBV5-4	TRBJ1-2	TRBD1	CASSLDSGTGSGYTF	TGTGCCAGCAGCTTGGACTCCGGGACAGGGTCTGGCTACACCTTC
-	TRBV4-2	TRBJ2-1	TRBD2	CASSQGPGLGGHNEQFF	TGTGCCAGCAGCCAGGGCCCGGGACTAGGAGGACACAATGAGCAGTTCTTC
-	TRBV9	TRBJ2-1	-	CASSVSSLYNEQFF	TGTGCCAGCAGCGTATCCTCGCTGTACAATGAGCAGTTCTTC